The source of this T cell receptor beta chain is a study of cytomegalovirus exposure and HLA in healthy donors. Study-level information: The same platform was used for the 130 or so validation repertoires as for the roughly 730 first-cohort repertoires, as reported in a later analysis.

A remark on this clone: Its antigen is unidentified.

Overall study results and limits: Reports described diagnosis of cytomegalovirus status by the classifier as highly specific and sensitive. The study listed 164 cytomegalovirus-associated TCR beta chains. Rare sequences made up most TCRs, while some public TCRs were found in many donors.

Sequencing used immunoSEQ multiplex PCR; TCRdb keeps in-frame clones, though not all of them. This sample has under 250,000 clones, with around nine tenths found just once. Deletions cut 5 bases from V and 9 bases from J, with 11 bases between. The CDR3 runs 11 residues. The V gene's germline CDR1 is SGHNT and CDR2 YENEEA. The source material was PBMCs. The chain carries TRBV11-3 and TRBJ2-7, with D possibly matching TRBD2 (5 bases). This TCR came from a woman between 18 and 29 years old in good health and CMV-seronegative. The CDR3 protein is CASSASGRQYF. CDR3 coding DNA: TGTGCCAGCAGCGCCTCGGGGAGGCAGTACTTC.